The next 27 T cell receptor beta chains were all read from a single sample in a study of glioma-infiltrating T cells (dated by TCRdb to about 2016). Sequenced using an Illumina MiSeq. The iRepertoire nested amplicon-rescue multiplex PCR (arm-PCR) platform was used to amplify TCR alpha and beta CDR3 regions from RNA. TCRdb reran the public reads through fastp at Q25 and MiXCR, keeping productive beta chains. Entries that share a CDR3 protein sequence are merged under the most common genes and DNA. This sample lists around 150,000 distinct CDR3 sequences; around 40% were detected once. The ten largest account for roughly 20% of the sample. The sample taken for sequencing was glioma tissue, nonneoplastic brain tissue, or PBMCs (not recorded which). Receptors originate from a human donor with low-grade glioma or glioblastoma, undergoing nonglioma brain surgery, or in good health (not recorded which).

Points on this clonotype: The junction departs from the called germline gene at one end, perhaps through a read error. The CDR3 DNA reads TGTGCCAGCAGTCAAGGTTTGGGAGGGAGTAGCACAGATACGCAGTATTTT. This encodes CASSQGLGGSSTDTQYF. The chain combines TRBV4-2 with TRBJ2-3; TRBD2 matches at 7 bases. This CDR3 has 17 residues. Per the germline V gene, CDR1 is LGHNA and CDR2 is YNFKEQ.

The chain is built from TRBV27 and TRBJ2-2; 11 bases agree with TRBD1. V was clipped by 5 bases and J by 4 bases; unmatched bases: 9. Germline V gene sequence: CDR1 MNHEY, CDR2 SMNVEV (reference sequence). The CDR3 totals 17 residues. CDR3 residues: CASSTLWTGGTTGELFF. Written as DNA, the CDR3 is TGTGCCAGCAGTACACTGTGGACAGGGGGCACCACCGGGGAGCTGTTTTTT.

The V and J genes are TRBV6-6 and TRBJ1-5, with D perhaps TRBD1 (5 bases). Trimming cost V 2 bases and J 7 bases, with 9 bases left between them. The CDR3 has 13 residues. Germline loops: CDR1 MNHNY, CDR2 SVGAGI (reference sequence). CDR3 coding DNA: TGTGCCAGCAGTTACGCAGGGACCCAGCCCCAGCATTTT. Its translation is CASSYAGTQPQHF.

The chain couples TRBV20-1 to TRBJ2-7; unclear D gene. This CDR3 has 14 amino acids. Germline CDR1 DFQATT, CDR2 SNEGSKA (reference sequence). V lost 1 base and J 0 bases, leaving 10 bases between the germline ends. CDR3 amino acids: CSARAQRSSYEQYF. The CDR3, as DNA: TGCAGTGCTAGAGCGCAGAGAAGCTCCTACGAGCAGTACTTC.

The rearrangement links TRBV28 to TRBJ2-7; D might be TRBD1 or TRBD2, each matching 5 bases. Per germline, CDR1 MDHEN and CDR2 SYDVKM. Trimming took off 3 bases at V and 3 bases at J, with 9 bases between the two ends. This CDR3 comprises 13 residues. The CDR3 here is CASSFRDVYEQYF. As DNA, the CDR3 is TGTGCCAGCAGTTTCCGGGACGTCTACGAGCAGTACTTC.

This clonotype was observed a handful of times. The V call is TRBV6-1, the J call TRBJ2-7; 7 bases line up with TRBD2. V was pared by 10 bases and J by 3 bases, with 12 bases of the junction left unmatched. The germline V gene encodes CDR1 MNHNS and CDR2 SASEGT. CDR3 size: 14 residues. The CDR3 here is CATEGQRGDYEQYF. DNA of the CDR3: TGTGCCACCGAGGGCCAGCGGGGAGACTACGAGCAGTACTTC.

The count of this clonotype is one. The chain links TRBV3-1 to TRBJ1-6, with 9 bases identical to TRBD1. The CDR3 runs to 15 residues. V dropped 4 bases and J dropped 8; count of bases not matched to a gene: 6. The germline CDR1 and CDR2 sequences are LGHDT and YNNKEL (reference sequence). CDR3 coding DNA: TGTGCCAGCAGCCTACGGGACAGGGATGATTCACCCCTCCACTTT. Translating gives CASSLRDRDDSPLHF.

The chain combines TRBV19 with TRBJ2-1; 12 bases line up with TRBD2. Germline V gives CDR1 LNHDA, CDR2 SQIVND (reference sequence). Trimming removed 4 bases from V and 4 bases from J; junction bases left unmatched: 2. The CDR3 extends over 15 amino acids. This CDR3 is CASSTLAGGYNEQFF. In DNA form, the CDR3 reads TGTGCCAGTAGTACACTAGCGGGAGGATACAATGAGCAGTTCTTC.

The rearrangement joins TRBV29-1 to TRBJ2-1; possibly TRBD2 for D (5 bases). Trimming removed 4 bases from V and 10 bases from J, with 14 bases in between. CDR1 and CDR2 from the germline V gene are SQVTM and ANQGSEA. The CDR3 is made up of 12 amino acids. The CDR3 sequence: CSVAGTSREQFF. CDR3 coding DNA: TGCAGCGTTGCGGGAACCTCGCGAGAGCAGTTCTTC.

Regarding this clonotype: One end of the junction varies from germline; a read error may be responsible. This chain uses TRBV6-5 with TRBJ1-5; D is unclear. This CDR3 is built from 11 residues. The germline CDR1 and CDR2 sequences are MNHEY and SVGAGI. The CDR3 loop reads CASSGSQHQHF. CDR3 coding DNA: TGTGCCAGCAGTGGTAGTCAGCACCAGCATTTT.

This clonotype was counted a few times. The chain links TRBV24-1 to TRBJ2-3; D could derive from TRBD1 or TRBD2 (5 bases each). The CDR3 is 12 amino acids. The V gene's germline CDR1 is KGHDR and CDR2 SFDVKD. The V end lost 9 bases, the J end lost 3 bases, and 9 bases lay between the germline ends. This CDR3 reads CATRDRTDTQYF. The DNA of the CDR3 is TGTGCCACCCGGGACCGGACAGATACGCAGTATTTT.

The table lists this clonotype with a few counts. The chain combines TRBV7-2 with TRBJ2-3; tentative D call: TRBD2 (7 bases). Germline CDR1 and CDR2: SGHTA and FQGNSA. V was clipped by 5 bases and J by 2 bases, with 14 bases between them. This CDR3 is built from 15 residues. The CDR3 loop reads CASSLSGGATDTQYF. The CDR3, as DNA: TGTGCCAGCAGCCTGAGTGGGGGGGCCACAGATACGCAGTATTTT.

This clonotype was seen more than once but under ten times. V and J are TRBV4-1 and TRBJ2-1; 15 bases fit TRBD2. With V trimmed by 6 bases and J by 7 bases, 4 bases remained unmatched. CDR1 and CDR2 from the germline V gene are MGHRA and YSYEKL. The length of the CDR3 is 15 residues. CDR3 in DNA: TGCGCCAGCAGTCCCGGGACTAGCGGGAGGAATGAGCAGTTCTTC. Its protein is CASSPGTSGRNEQFF.

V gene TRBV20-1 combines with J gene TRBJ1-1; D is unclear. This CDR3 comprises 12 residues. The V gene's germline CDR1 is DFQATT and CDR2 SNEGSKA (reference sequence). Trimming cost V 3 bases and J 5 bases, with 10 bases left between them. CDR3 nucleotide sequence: TGCAGTGCTAGGTACCTACGGACTGAAGCTTTCTTT. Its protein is CSARYLRTEAFF.

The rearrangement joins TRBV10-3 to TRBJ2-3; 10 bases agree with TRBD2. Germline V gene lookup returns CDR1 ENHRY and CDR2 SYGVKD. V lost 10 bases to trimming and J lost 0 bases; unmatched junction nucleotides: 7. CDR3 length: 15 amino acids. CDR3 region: CATGLAESSTDTQYF. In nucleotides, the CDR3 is TGTGCCACAGGACTAGCGGAGTCTAGCACAGATACGCAGTATTTT.

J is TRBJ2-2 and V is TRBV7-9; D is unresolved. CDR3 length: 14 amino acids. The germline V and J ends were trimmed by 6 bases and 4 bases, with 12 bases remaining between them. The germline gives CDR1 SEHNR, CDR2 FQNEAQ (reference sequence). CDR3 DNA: TGTGCCAGCAGACTCGTGCAGGTCACCGGGGAGCTGTTTTTT. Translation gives CASRLVQVTGELFF.

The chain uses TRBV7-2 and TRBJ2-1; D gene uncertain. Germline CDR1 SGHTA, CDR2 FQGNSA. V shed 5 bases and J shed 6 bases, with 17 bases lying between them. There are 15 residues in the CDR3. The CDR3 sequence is CASSPPFWVVNEQFF. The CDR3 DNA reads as TGTGCCAGCAGCCCCCCGTTTTGGGTTGTCAATGAGCAGTTCTTC.

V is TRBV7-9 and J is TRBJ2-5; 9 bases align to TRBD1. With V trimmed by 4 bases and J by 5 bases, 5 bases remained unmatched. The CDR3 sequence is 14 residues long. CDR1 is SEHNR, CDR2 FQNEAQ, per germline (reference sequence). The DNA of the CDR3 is TGTGCCAGCAGCTGGGACAGGGTGAGGGAGACCCAGTACTTC. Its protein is CASSWDRVRETQYF. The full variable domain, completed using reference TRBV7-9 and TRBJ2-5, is DTGVSQNPRHKITKRGQNVTFRCDPISEHNRLYWYRQTLGQGPEFLTYFQNEAQLEKSRLLSDRFSAERPKGSFSTLEIQRTEQGDSAMYLCASSWDRVRETQYFGPGTRLLVL.

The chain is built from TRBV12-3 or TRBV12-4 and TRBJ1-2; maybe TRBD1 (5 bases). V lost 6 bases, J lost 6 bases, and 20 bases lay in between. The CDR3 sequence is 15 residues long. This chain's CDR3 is CASSIKPQGYNGYTF. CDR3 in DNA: TGTGCCAGCAGCATAAAACCCCAGGGATACAATGGCTACACCTTC.

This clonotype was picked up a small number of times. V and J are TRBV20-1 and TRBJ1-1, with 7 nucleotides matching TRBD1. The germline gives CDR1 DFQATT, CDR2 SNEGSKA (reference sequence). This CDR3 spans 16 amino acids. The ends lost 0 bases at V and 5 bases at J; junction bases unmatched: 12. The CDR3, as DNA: TGCAGTGCTAGAGACGTAAACGGACAGGAGTGGACTGAAGCTTTCTTT. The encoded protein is CSARDVNGQEWTEAFF.

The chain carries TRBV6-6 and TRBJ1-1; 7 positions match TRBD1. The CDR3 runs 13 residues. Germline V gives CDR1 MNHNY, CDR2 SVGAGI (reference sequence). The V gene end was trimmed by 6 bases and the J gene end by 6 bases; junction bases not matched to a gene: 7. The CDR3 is CASSLTGFAEAFF. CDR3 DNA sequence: TGTGCCAGCAGCCTGACAGGGTTCGCTGAAGCTTTCTTT.

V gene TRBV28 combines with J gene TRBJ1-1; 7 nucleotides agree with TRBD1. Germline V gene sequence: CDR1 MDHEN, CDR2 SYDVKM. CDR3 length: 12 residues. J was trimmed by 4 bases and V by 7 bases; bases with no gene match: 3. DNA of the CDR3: TGTGCCAGCAACCAGGGGGGCACTGAAGCTTTCTTT. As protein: CASNQGGTEAFF.

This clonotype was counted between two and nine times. CDR3 DNA sequence: TGTGCCAGCAGTTTAGACGGAGCAAACTATGGCTACACCTTC. Translation gives CASSLDGANYGYTF. The chain couples TRBV27 to TRBJ1-2; D gene unclear. In germline, CDR1 is MNHEY, CDR2 SMNVEV (reference sequence). The CDR3 is 14 residues long. V lost 2 bases and J 2 bases, leaving 9 bases between the germline ends.

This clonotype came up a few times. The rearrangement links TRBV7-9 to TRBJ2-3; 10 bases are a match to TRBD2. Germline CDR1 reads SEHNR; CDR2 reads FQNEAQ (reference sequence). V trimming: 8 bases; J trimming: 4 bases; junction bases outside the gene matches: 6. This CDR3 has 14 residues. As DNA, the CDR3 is TGTGCCAGCGAATCTAGCGGGGGTGCAGATACGCAGTATTTT. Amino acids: CASESSGGADTQYF.

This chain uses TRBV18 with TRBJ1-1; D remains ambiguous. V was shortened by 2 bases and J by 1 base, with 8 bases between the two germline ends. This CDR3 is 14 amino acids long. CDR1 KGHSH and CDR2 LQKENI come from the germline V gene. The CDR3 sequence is CASSPSDGNTEAFF. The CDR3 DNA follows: TGTGCCAGCTCACCATCGGACGGGAACACTGAAGCTTTCTTT.

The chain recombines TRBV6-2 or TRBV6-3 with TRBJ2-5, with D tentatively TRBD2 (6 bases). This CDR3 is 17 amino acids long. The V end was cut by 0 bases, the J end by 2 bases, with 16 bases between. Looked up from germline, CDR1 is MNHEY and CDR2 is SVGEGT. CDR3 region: CASSYSPLGGGQETQYF. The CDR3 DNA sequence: TGTGCCAGCAGTTACTCCCCCTTGGGCGGAGGGCAAGAGACCCAGTACTTC.

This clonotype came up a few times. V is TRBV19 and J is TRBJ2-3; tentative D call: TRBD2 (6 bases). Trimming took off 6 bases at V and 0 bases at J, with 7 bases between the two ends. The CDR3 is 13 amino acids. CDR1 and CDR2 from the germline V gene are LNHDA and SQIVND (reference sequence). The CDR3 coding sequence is TGTGCCAGTAGGGAGGGGAGCACAGATACGCAGTATTTT. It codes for CASREGSTDTQYF.